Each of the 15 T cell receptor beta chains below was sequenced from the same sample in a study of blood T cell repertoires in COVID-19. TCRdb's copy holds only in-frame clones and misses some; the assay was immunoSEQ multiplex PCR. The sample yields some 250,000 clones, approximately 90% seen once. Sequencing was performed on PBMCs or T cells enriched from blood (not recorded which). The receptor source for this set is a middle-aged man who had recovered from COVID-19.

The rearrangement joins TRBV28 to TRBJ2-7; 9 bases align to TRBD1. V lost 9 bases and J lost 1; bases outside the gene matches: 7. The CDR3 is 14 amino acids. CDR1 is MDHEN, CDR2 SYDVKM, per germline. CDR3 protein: CASGTGTGSYEQYF. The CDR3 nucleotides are TGTGCCAGTGGAACCGGGACAGGGTCCTACGAGCAGTACTTC.

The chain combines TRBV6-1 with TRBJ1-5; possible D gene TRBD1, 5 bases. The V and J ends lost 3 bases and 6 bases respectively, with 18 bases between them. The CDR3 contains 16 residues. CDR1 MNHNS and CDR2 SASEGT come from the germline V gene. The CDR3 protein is CASSEAGTPFGQPQHF. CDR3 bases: TGTGCCAGCAGTGAGGCCGGGACTCCTTTTGGTCAGCCCCAGCATTTT.

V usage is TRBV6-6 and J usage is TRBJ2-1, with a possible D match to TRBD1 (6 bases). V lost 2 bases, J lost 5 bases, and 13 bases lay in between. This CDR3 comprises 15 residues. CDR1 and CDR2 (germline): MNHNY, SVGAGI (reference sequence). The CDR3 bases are TGTGCCAGCAGTTACGGCAGGGGTAGGAACAATGAGCAGTTCTTC. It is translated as CASSYGRGRNNEQFF.

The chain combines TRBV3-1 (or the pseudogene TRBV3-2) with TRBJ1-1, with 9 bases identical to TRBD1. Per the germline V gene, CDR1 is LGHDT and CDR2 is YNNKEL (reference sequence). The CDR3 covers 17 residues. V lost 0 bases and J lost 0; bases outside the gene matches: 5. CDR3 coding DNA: TGTGCCAGCAGCCAAGATAAAGGGACAGGGCTGAACACTGAAGCTTTCTTT. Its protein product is CASSQDKGTGLNTEAFF.

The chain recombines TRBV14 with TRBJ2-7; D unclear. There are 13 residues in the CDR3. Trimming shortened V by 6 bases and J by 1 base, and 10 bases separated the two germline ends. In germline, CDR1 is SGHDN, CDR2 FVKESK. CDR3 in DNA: TGTGCCAGCAGTCCGTCAGGTTCCTACGAGCAGTACTTC. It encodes CASSPSGSYEQYF.

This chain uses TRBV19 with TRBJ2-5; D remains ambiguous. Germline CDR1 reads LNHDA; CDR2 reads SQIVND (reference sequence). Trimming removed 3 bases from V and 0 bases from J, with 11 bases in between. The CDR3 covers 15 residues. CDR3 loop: CASSIRSDYQETQYF. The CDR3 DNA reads TGTGCCAGTAGTATTCGTTCAGATTACCAAGAGACCCAGTACTTC.

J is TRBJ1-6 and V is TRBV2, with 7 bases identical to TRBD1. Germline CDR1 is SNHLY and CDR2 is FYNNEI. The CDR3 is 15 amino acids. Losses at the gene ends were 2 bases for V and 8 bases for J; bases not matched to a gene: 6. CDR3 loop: CASSEQQGRHSPLHF. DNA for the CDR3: TGTGCCAGCAGTGAACAACAGGGGAGGCATTCACCCCTCCACTTT.

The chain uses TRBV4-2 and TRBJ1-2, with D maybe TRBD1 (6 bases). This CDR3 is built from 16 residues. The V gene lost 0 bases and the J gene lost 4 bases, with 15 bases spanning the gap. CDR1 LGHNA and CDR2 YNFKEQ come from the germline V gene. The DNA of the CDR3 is TGTGCCAGCAGCCAAGAGGGCTATGGGGGCGGCTATGGCTACACCTTC. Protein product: CASSQEGYGGGYGYTF.

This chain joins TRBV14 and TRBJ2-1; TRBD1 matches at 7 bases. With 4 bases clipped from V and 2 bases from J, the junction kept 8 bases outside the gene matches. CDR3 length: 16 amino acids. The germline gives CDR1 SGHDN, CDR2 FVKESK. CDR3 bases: TGTGCCAGCAGCCCTCTCGACAGGGCACCCTACAATGAGCAGTTCTTC. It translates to CASSPLDRAPYNEQFF.

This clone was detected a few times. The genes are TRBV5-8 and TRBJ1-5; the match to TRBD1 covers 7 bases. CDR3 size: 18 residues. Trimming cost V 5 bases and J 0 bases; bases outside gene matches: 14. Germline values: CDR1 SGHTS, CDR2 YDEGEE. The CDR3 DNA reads TGTGCCAGCAGTCCGTCCACAGGGGCCCTCTCTAGCAATCAGCCCCAGCATTTT. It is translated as CASSPSTGALSSNQPQHF.

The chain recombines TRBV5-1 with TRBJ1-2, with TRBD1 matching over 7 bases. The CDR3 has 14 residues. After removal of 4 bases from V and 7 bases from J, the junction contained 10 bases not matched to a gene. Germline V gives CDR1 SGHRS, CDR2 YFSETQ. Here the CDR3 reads CASSPDREERGYTF. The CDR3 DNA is TGCGCCAGCAGCCCCGACAGGGAGGAGCGTGGCTACACCTTC.

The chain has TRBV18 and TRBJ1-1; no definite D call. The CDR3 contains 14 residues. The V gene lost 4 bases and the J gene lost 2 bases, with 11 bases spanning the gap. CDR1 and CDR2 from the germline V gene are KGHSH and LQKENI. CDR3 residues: CASSQRGDNTEAFF. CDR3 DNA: TGTGCCAGCTCACAAAGAGGCGATAACACTGAAGCTTTCTTT.

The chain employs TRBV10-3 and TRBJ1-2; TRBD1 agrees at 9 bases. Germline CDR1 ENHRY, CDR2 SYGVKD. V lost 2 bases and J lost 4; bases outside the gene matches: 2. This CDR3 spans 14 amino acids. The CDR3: CAISEPTGGYGYTF. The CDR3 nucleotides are TGTGCCATCAGTGAGCCGACAGGGGGCTATGGCTACACCTTC.

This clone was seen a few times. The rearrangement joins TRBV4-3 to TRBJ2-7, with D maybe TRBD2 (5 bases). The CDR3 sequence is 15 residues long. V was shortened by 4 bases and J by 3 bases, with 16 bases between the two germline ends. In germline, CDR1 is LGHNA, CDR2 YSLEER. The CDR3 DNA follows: TGCGCCAGCAGCCGCCAACCAGGACTCGACTACGAGCAGTACTTC. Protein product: CASSRQPGLDYEQYF.

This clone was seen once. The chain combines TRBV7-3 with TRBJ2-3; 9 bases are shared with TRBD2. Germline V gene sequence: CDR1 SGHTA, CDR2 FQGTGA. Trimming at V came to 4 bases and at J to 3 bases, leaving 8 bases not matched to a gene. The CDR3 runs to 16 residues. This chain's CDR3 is CASSSLGGGATDTQYF. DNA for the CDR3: TGTGCCAGCAGCTCCCTTGGCGGGGGGGCGACAGATACGCAGTATTTT.